The 9 T cell receptor beta chains below come from one sample, sequenced in a study of naive and memory T cell subsets. The antigens these receptors bind are not known. Whole-study findings and limits: A few larger clonotypes appeared in naive repertoires, especially CD8, possibly memory cells re-expressing CD45RA.

Both TRBC1 and TRBC2 were covered by a beta constant-region primer of two equimolar oligonucleotides. The ligated cDNA underwent four PCR rounds using SP2 and nested alpha and beta constant-region primers. TCRdb itself ran the UMI-ligation and nested PCR reads through MiXCR, one entry per CDR3 protein. The sample yields 150,000 or so distinct CDR3 sequences, about 23% seen once. What was sequenced was naive CD4+ T cells from blood. These TCRs come from a human donor in good health.

The table lists this clonotype with a few counts. V gene TRBV29-1 combines with J gene TRBJ1-2; D possibly corresponds to TRBD1 (6 bases). Germline CDR1 and CDR2: SQVTM and ANQGSEA. V lost 6 bases and J 2 bases, leaving 13 bases between the germline ends. The CDR3 is 13 amino acids. The CDR3 region is CSVGAHQNYGYTF. The CDR3 DNA is TGCAGCGTGGGGGCTCACCAAAACTATGGCTACACCTTC.

J is TRBJ2-2 and V is TRBV4-1; D gene uncertain. Germline V lookup: CDR1 MGHRA, CDR2 YSYEKL. This CDR3 comprises 14 residues. The ends were cut back, 0 bases at V and 4 bases at J, with 6 bases in the middle. Written as DNA, the CDR3 is TGCGCCAGCAGCCAAGAACCTGGCACCGGGGAGCTGTTTTTT. The encoded protein is CASSQEPGTGELFF.

The chain couples TRBV3-1 to TRBJ1-2; D gene unclear. V dropped 0 bases and J dropped 4 bases, with 6 bases sitting between them. CDR1 and CDR2 (germline): LGHDT, YNNKEL (reference sequence). The CDR3 totals 13 residues. The CDR3 DNA reads as TGTGCCAGCAGCCAAGATTTGTCCTATGGCTACACCTTC. This translates into CASSQDLSYGYTF.

The chain is built from TRBV5-6 and TRBJ2-7; D possibly matches TRBD1 or TRBD2 (5 bases each). V was shortened by 9 bases and J by 0 bases, with 19 bases between the two germline ends. Germline loops: CDR1 SGHDT, CDR2 YYEEEE. The CDR3 spans 15 residues. The CDR3 region has the DNA TGTGCCACCCGTGGGCTCAGGGACCTCTCCTACGAGCAGTACTTC. It specifies CATRGLRDLSYEQYF.

The chain recombines TRBV18 with TRBJ2-5; D may be TRBD1 (6 bases). Germline V gene sequence: CDR1 KGHSH, CDR2 LQKENI. The CDR3 spans 13 residues. V shed 8 bases and J shed 1 base, with 11 bases lying between them. The DNA for the CDR3 is TGTGCCAGCACCAGGACAGCCCAAGAGACCCAGTACTTC. Encoded protein: CASTRTAQETQYF.

This clonotype turned up a few times. The CDR3 loop reads CASSLGGPNSPLHF. DNA of the CDR3: TGTGCCAGCAGTTTGGGCGGTCCTAATTCACCCCTCCACTTT. The chain uses TRBV28 and TRBJ1-6, with no clear D. Germline CDR1 MDHEN, CDR2 SYDVKM. CDR3 length: 14 amino acids. V gave up 3 bases and J gave up 6 bases, with 9 bases separating them.

This sequence joins TRBV18 and TRBJ1-3, with 7 positions matching TRBD1. J gave up 0 bases and V 3 bases, and 8 bases lay outside the gene matches. The CDR3 loop spans 17 amino acids. Per germline, CDR1 KGHSH and CDR2 LQKENI. The CDR3 reads CASSPRGQAFSGNTIYF. CDR3 in DNA: TGTGCCAGCTCACCCCGAGGACAGGCTTTCTCTGGAAACACCATATATTTT.

This clonotype came up a few times. The rearrangement uses TRBV29-1 and TRBJ2-7; 9 bases line up with TRBD1. The CDR3 consists of 12 residues. J lost 4 bases, V lost 7 bases, and 5 bases had no gene match. Germline lookup yields CDR1 SQVTM and CDR2 ANQGSEA. CDR3 sequence: CSAGQGLYEQYF. The DNA for the CDR3 is TGCAGCGCCGGACAGGGGTTGTACGAGCAGTACTTC.

The chain has TRBV4-3 and TRBJ2-1, with 11 bases lining up with TRBD2. CDR1 LGHNA and CDR2 YSLEER come from the germline V gene. Trimming took 3 bases from V and 0 from J; bases not matched to a gene: 7. This CDR3 has 18 amino acids. The CDR3 nucleotides are TGCGCCAGCAGCCAGGACTTAGCGGGAGGGATCTCCTACAATGAGCAGTTCTTC. Its translation: CASSQDLAGGISYNEQFF.